This TCR beta chain was sequenced during a study of response to subunit inactivated influenza vaccine. Study-wide results and caveats: Each seasonal flu vaccination may recruit only limited new T cells, authors suggested.

TCRdb redid the calling of the RT-PCR reads with MiXCR, one entry per CDR3 protein. The table lists almost 250,000 distinct CDR3 sequences, more than 9% of them singletons. This clonotype was detected a few times. Antigen: not known. The germline gives CDR1 SGHRS, CDR2 YFSETQ. The V end was cut by 1 base, the J end by 5 bases, with 15 bases between. There are 15 residues in the CDR3. This clonotype was obtained from a man between 50 and 59 years old who received an inactivated influenza vaccine. The sequences come from non-naive T cells sorted from PBMCs, collected around two weeks before vaccination. This chain connects TRBV5-1 to TRBJ1-1; tentative D call: TRBD1 (5 bases). The CDR3 sequence is CASSLNQGQGTEAFF. As DNA, the CDR3 is TGCGCCAGCAGCTTGAATCAGGGTCAGGGTACTGAAGCTTTCTTT.